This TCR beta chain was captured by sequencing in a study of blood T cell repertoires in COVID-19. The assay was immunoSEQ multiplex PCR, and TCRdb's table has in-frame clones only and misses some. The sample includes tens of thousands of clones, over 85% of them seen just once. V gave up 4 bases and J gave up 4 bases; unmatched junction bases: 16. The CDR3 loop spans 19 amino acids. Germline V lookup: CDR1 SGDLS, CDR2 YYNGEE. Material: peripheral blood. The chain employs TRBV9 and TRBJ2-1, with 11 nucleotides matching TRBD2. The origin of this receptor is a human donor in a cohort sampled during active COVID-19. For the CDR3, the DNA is TGTGCCAGCAGCTTTAGTACTTTCACCGGGACTAGCGGTTACAATGAGCAGTTCTTC. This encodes CASSFSTFTGTSGYNEQFF.